The sequence of this TCR beta chain was determined in a study of blood T cell repertoires in COVID-19. On the study more broadly: T cells, B-cell-depleted T cells, or PBMCs provided the cDNA or gDNA that served as material.

The CDR3 extends over 18 amino acids. J was trimmed by 4 bases and V by 1 base; bases with no gene match: 10. Germline V CDR1 and CDR2: LGHDT, YNNKEL (reference sequence). TCRdb keeps only in-frame clones here, not all; method: immunoSEQ multiplex PCR. The table has roughly 250,000 clones, approximately 85% seen once. The sequence derives from a woman aged 60-75 years with active or convalescent COVID-19. The chain couples TRBV3-1 (or the pseudogene TRBV3-2) to TRBJ1-2; 12 bases fit TRBD1. Sequencing input: peripheral blood. The CDR3 nucleotides are TGTGCCAGCAGCCAAGCCGGGGACAGGGGGCTAAGGGGCTATGGCTACACCTTC. This translates into CASSQAGDRGLRGYGYTF.